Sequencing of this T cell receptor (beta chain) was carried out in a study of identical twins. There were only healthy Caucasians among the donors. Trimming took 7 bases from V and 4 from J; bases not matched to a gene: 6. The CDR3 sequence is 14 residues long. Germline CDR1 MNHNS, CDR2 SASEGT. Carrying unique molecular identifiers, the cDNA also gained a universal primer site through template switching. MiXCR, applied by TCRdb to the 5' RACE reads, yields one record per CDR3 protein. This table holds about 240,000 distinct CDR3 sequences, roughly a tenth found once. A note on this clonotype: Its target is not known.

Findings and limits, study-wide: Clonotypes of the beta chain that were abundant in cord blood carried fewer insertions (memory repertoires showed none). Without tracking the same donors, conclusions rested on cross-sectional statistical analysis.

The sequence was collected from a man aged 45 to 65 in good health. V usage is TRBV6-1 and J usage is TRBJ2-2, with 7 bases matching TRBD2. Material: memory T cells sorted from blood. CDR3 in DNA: TGTGCCAGCAAATCCGGGGGGACCACCGGGGAGCTGTTTTTT. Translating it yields CASKSGGTTGELFF.